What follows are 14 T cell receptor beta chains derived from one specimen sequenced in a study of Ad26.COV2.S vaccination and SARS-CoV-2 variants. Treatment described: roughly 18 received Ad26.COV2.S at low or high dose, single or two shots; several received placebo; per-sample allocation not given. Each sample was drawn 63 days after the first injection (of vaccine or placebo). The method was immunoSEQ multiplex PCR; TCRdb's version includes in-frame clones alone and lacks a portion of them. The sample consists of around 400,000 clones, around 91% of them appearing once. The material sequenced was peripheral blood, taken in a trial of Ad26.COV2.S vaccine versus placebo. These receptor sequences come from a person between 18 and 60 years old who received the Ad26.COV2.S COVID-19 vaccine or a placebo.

In nucleotides, the CDR3 is TGTGCCAGCAGTTACTCGGGCGGGTTGGGGTATGGCTACACCTTC. It encodes CASSYSGGLGYGYTF. The V and J genes are TRBV6-5 and TRBJ1-2; D remains ambiguous. The CDR3 consists of 15 residues. V was clipped by 0 bases and J by 5 bases, with 13 bases between them. Germline-derived CDR1 and CDR2 are MNHEY and SVGAGI.

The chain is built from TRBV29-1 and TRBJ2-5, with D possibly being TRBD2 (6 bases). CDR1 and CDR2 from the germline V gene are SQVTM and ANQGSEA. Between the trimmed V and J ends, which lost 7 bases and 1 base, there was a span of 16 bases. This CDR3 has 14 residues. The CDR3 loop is CSARRGSSQETQYF. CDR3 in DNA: TGCAGCGCCCGGCGGGGTAGCAGCCAAGAGACCCAGTACTTC. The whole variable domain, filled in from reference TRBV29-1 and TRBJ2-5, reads SAVISQKPSRDICQRGTSLTIQCQVDSQVTMMFWYRQQPGQSLTLIATANQGSEATYESGFVIDKFPISRPNLTFSTLTVSNMSPEDSSIYLCSARRGSSQETQYFGPGTRLLVL.

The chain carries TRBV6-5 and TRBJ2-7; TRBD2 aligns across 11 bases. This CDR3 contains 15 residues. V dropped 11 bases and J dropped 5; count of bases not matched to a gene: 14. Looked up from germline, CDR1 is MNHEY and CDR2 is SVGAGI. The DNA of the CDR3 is TGTGCCTCCCGAGGTAGACTAGCGGGGATCCACGAGCAGTACTTC. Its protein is CASRGRLAGIHEQYF.

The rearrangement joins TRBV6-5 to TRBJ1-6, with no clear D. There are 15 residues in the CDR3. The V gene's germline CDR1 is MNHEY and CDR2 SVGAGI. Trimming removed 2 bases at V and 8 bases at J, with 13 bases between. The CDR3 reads CASSYAPSRDSPLHF. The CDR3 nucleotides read TGTGCCAGCAGTTACGCTCCAAGTCGGGATTCACCCCTCCACTTT.

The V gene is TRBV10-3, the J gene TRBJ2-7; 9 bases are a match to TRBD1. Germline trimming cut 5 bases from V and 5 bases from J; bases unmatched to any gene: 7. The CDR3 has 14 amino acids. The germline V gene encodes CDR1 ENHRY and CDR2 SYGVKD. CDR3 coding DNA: TGTGCCATCAGTACCCTGGGACAGGGCGACGAGCAGTACTTC. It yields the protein CAISTLGQGDEQYF.

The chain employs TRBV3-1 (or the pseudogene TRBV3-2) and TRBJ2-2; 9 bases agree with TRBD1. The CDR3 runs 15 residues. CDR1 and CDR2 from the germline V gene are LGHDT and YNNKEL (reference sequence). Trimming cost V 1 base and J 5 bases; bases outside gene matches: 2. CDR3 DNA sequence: TGTGCCAGCAGCCAAGGGGACAGGGATACCGGGGAGCTGTTTTTT. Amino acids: CASSQGDRDTGELFF.

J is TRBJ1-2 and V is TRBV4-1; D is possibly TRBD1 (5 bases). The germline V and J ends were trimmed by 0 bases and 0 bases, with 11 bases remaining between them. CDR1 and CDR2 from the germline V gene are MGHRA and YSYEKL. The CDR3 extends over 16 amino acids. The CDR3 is CASSQDLDSANYGYTF. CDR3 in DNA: TGCGCCAGCAGCCAAGATCTTGACAGCGCTAACTATGGCTACACCTTC.

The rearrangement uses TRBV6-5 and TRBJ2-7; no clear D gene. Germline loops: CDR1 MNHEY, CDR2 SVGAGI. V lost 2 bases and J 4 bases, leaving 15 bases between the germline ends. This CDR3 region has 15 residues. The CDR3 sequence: CASSYDGVVGYEQYF. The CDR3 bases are TGTGCCAGCAGTTACGATGGGGTTGTTGGGTACGAGCAGTACTTC.

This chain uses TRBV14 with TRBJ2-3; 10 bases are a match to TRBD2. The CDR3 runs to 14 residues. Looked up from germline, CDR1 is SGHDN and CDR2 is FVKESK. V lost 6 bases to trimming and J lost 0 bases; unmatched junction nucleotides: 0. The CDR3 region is CASRTSGSTDTQYF. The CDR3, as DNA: TGTGCCAGCAGGACTAGCGGGAGCACAGATACGCAGTATTTT.

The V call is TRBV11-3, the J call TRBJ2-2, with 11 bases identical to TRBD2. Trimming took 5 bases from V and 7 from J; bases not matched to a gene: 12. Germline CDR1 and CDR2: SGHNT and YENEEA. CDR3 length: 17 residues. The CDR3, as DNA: TGTGCCAGCAGCCATCGACTAGCGGGAAATCAAGGCGGGGAGCTGTTTTTT. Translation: CASSHRLAGNQGGELFF.

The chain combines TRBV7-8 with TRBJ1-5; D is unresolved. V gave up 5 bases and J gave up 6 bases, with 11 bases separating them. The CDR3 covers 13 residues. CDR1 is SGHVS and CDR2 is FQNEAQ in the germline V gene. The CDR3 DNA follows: TGTGCCAGCAGCCAGAGTCCCTCTCAGCCCCAGCATTTT. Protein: CASSQSPSQPQHF.

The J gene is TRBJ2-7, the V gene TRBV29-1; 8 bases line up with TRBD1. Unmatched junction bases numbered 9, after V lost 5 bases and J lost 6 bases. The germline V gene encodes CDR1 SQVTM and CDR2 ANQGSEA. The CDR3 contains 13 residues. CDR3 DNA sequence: TGCAGCGTTCTCCAGGGGGCCTGGGGCGAGCAGTACTTC. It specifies CSVLQGAWGEQYF.

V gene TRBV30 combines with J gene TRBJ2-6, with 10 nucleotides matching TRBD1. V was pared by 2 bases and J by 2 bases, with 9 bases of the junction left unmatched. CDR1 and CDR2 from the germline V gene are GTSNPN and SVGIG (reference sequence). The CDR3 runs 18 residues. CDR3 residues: CAWSHPGQGRTGANVLTF. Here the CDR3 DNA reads TGTGCCTGGAGTCATCCGGGACAGGGGAGGACTGGGGCCAACGTCCTGACTTTC.

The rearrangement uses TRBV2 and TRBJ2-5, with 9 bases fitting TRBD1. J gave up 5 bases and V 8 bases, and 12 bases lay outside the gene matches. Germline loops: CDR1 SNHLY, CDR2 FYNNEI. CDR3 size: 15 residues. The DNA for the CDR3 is TGTGCCAGCCCGCGGTCGGGACAGGGACTCGAGACCCAGTACTTC. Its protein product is CASPRSGQGLETQYF. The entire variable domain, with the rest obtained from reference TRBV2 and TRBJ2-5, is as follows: EPEVTQTPSHQVTQMGQEVILRCVPISNHLYFYWYRQILGQKVEFLVSFYNNEISEKSEIFDDQFSVERPDGSNFTLKIRSTKLEDSAMYFCASPRSGQGLETQYFGPGTRLLVL.